This is a list of T cell receptor beta chains from one sample in a study of blood T cell repertoires in COVID-19. The repertoire was sequenced with immunoSEQ multiplex PCR; TCRdb's copy has only in-frame clones and lacks some. Of some 200,000 clones in the sample, 83% were seen once. Sequenced: peripheral blood. These receptors were taken from a woman aged 40 to 50 with acute or convalescent COVID-19. CDR3s include the opening cysteine and the closing phenylalanine or tryptophan. Each record gives: clone size, J gene, D gene, V gene, CDR3 DNA, CDR3 protein. The D gene is left open where the match is weak. For some rows the clone size is stated as once, few or many, or as a class when expanded; others skip it.

>-|TRBJ1-2|TRBD1|TRBV28
TGTGCCAGCAGTTTCGGGACAGGGCGCGGCTACACCTTC
CASSFGTGRGYTF
>-|TRBJ1-6|TRBD1|TRBV6-4
TGTGCCAGCAGTGACCCCGGGACAGATTATAATTCACCCCTCCACTTT
CASSDPGTDYNSPLHF
>-|TRBJ2-3|-|TRBV27
TGTGCCAGCAGTAAGGGGTGGGATACGCAGTATTTT
CASSKGWDTQYF
>-|TRBJ1-5|-|TRBV2
TGTGCCACCGGTACAGGGCCAGCAAGTCAGCCCCAGCATTTT
CATGTGPASQPQHF
>-|TRBJ1-2|-|TRBV28
TGTGCCAGTGTCCCGGGACTTATAGGTAGCTATGGCTACACCTTC
CASVPGLIGSYGYTF
>-|TRBJ1-4|-|TRBV15
TGTGCCACCAGCAGAGTTCTTGGTGACTATGAAAAACTGTTTTTT
CATSRVLGDYEKLFF
>-|TRBJ2-7|-|TRBV6-5
TGTGCCAGCAGTTACACTTTACAGGGTTACGAGCAGTACTTC
CASSYTLQGYEQYF
>once|TRBJ1-6|TRBD1|TRBV11-2
TGTGCCAGCAGCCCGGGACAGGATAATTCACCCCTCCACTTT
CASSPGQDNSPLHF
>once|TRBJ1-4|-|TRBV6-5
TGTGCCAGCAGCTGGACAGAAGAAAATGAAAAACTGTTTTTT
CASSWTEENEKLFF
>-|TRBJ2-7|-|TRBV19
TGTGCCAGTAGTATAGGGACTCTAAAGTACTTC
CASSIGTLKYF
>-|TRBJ2-7|TRBD1|TRBV10-3
TGTGCCATCAGTGAACAGGGGGCGGACGAGCAGTACTTC
CAISEQGADEQYF
>-|TRBJ2-5|-|TRBV25-1
TGTGCCGGCGACTCAATCGTTAGGCTAGTGGGAGAGACCCAGTACTTC
CAGDSIVRLVGETQYF